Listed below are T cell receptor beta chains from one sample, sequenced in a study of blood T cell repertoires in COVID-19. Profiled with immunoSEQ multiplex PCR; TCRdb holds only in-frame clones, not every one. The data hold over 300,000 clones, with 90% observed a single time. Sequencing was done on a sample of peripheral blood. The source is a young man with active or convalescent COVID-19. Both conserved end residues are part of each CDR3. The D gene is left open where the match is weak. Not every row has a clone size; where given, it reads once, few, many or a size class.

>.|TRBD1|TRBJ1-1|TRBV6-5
CASSYSKWTGNTEAFF
TGTGCCAGCAGTTACTCGAAATGGACAGGGAACACTGAAGCTTTCTTT
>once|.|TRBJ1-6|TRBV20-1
CSASISVPNSPLHF
TGCAGTGCTAGTATCTCCGTTCCTAATTCACCCCTCCACTTT
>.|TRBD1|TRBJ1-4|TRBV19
CASSQPGQGDFNEKLFF
TGTGCCAGTAGCCAACCGGGACAGGGGGACTTTAATGAAAAACTGTTTTTT
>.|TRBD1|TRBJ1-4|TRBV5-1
CASSVDRARAEKLFF
TGCGCCAGCAGCGTGGACAGGGCTAGAGCGGAAAAACTGTTTTTT
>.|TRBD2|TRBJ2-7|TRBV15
CATSRDSLAGAEQYF
TGTGCCACCAGCAGAGATTCTCTAGCGGGAGCCGAGCAGTACTTC
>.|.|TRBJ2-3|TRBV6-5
CASSYRASVDTQYF
TGTGCCAGCAGTTACAGGGCTAGCGTGGATACGCAGTATTTT
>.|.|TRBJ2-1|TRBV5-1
CASRALGGYNEQFF
TGCGCCAGCAGGGCATTAGGAGGGTACAATGAGCAGTTCTTC
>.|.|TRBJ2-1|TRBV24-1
CATSKRDNEQFF
TGTGCCACCTCAAAGCGGGACAATGAGCAGTTCTTC
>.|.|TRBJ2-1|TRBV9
CASTGGGGDYNEQFF
TGTGCCAGCACCGGCGGCGGAGGGGACTACAATGAGCAGTTCTTC
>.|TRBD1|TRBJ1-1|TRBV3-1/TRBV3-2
CASSQVRSRGQGEAFF
TGTGCCAGCAGCCAAGTCCGCTCCAGGGGGCAGGGTGAAGCTTTCTTT
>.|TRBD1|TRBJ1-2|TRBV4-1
CASSQYKGANYGYTF
TGCGCCAGCAGCCAATATAAGGGGGCGAACTATGGCTACACCTTC
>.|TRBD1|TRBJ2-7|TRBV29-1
CTSTGVGDEQYF
TGCACCTCTACAGGGGTTGGTGACGAGCAGTACTTC
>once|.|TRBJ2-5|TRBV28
CASSPGVKTQYF
TGTGCCAGCAGCCCAGGGGTAAAGACCCAGTACTTC
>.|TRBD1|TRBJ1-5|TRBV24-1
CATYSPGQINQPQHF
TGTGCCACCTACTCTCCGGGACAGATTAATCAGCCCCAGCATTTT
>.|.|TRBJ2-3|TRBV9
CASSTPGYASDTQYF
TGTGCCAGCAGCACCCCAGGGTACGCTTCAGATACGCAGTATTTT
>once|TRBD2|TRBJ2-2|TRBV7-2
CASSFLGLAGGKAGELFF
TGTGCCAGCAGCTTTTTGGGACTAGCGGGGGGAAAGGCCGGGGAGCTGTTTTTT
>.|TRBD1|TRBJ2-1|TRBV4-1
CASSQGGTGAGWYEQFF
TGCGCCAGCAGCCAAGGAGGGACAGGGGCAGGTTGGTATGAGCAGTTCTTC
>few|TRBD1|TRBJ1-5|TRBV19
CASHGGQGAYSNQPQHF
TGTGCCAGCCACGGGGGACAGGGGGCGTATAGCAATCAGCCCCAGCATTTT
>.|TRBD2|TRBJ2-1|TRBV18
CASSPLAGGESYNEQFF
TGTGCCAGCTCACCACTAGCGGGAGGGGAGTCGTACAATGAGCAGTTCTTC
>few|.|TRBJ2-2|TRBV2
CASSEGQNTGELFF
TGTGCCAGCAGTGAGGGACAAAACACCGGGGAGCTGTTTTTT
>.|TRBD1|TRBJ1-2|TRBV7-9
CASSATTGMGYTF
TGTGCCAGCAGCGCAACGACAGGGATGGGCTACACCTTC
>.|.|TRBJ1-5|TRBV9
CASSFTGQTHQPQHF
TGTGCCAGCAGCTTCACTGGGCAAACCCATCAGCCCCAGCATTTT
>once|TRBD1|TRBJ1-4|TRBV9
CASSVGGQGLNEKLFF
TGTGCCAGCAGCGTAGGGGGACAGGGTCTTAATGAAAAACTGTTTTTT
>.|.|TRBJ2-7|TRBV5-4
CASSRAGRFDEQYF
TGTGCCAGCAGCCGTGCAGGGAGGTTCGACGAGCAGTACTTC
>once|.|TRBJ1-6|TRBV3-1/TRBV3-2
CASSPRGGTSPLHF
TGTGCCAGCAGCCCCCGGGGAGGGACATCACCCCTCCACTTT
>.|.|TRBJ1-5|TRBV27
CASSLGAQALRNQPQHF
TGTGCCAGCAGTTTGGGAGCGCAGGCTCTAAGGAATCAGCCCCAGCATTTT
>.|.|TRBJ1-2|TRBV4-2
CASSQELLSGDHYGYTF
TGTGCCAGCAGCCAAGAGCTGTTGTCAGGGGACCACTATGGCTACACCTTC
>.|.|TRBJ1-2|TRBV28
CASSLALKNGYTF
TGTGCCAGCAGCCTCGCGCTAAAGAATGGCTACACCTTC
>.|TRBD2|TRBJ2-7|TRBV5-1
CASSFSGRGYEQYF
TGCGCCAGCAGCTTCAGCGGGAGGGGATACGAGCAGTACTTC
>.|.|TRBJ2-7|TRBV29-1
CSVAQGSYEQYF
TGCAGCGTCGCGCAGGGCTCCTACGAGCAGTACTTC
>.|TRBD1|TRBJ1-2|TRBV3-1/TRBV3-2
CASSQAHRGGTYGYTF
TGTGCCAGCAGCCAAGCTCACAGGGGCGGTACCTATGGCTACACCTTC
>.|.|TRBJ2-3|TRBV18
CASSPGRADTQYF
TGTGCCAGCTCACCGGGCAGGGCTGATACGCAGTATTTT
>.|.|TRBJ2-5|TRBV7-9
CASTYWGDQETQYF
TGTGCCAGCACCTACTGGGGGGACCAAGAGACCCAGTACTTC
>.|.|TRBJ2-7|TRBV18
CASSPGSSYEQYF
TGTGCCAGCTCACCGGGCAGCTCCTACGAGCAGTACTTC
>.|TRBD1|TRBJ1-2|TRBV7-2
CASSLEADRGSGYTF
TGTGCCAGCAGCCTAGAGGCCGACAGGGGCTCTGGCTACACCTTC
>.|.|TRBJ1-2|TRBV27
CASSPRVELDGYTF
TGTGCCAGCAGTCCCAGGGTAGAACTCGATGGCTACACCTTC
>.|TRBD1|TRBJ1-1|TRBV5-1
CASSLTGEENTEAFF
TGCGCCAGCAGCCTCACAGGGGAGGAGAACACTGAAGCTTTCTTT
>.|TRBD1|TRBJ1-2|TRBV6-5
CASRRDRAFYGYTF
TGTGCCAGCAGGAGGGACAGGGCCTTCTATGGCTACACCTTC
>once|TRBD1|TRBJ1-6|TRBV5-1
CASSGGQGGAPLHF
TGCGCCAGCAGCGGCGGACAGGGAGGGGCACCCCTCCACTTT
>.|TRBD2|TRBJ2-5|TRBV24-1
CATSDQGLAGEFRETQYF
TGTGCCACCAGTGACCAAGGACTAGCGGGAGAGTTCCGGGAGACCCAGTACTTC
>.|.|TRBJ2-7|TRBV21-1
CASSKAPSTRVSVEQYF
TGTGCCAGCAGCAAGGCCCCCAGTACCAGGGTAAGTGTCGAGCAGTACTTC
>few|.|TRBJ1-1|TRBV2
CARSETEAFF
TGTGCCAGATCAGAAACTGAAGCTTTCTTT
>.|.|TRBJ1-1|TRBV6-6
CASSSPGDGNTEAFF
TGTGCCAGCAGTAGCCCGGGAGACGGTAACACTGAAGCTTTCTTT
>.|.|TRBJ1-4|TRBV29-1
CSVHQGKAGEKLFF
TGCAGCGTTCACCAGGGGAAAGCCGGTGAAAAACTGTTTTTT
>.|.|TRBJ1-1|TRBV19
CASSIGGLQAFF
TGTGCCAGTAGTATAGGAGGGTTGCAAGCTTTCTTT
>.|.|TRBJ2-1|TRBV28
CASRGEGLGYNEQFF
TGTGCCAGCAGGGGCGAGGGATTAGGGTACAATGAGCAGTTCTTC
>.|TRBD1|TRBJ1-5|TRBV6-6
CASSYRGRNQPQHF
TGTGCCAGCAGTTACAGGGGGCGTAATCAGCCCCAGCATTTT
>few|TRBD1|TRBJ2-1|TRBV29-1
CSAVRQGLYNEQFF
TGCAGCGCAGTGAGACAGGGCCTCTACAATGAGCAGTTCTTC
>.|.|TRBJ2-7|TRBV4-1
CASSQVQGLIPYEQYF
TGCGCCAGCAGCCAAGTCCAGGGTCTTATCCCCTACGAGCAGTACTTC
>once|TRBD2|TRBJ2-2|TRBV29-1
CSVEGRAGGYTGELFF
TGCAGCGTTGAGGGCCGAGCGGGAGGGTACACCGGGGAGCTGTTTTTT
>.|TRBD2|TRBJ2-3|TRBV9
CASSVGVAGGDISTDTQYF
TGTGCCAGCAGCGTAGGGGTAGCGGGGGGGGATATTTCCACAGATACGCAGTATTTT
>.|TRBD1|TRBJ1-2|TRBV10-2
CASRGQGEYGYTF
TGCGCCAGCAGAGGACAGGGCGAGTATGGCTACACCTTC
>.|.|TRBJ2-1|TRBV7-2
CASSFNRGIGGNEQFF
TGTGCCAGCAGCTTTAACAGGGGAATAGGAGGGAATGAGCAGTTCTTC
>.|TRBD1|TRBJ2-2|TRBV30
CAWREAIDRGRLTGELFF
TGTGCCTGGAGAGAAGCCATTGACAGGGGGCGATTGACCGGGGAGCTGTTTTTT